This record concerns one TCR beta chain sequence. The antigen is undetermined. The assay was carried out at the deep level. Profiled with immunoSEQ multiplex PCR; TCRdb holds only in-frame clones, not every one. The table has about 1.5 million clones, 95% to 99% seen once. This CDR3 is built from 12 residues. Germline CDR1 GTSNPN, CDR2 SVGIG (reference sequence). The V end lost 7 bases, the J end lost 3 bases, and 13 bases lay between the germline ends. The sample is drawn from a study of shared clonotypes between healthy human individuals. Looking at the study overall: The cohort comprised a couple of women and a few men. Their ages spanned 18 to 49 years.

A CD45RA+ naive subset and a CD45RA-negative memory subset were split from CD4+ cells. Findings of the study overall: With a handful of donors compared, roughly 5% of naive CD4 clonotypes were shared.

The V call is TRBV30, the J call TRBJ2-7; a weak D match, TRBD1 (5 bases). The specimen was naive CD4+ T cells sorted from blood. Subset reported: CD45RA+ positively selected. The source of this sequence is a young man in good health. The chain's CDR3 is CALRQILYEQYF. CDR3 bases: TGTGCCTTAAGACAGATCCTCTACGAGCAGTACTTC.